One sample yielded the 13 T cell receptor beta chains listed below, sequenced in a study of blood T cell repertoires in COVID-19 (TCRdb year 2020). Receptors were amplified or captured by the immunoSEQ multiplex PCR assay. Sourced from immuneACCESS, this table was stored by TCRdb with only in-frame sequences that have V and J called. A share of the clones is absent; for the studies checked, an unresolved V gene accounts for under half, and the remainder has no known explanation. A total of a few hundred thousand clones appear in this sample, nearly 90% of them only once. About 15% of the sample is taken by the ten largest. Source material: PBMCs or T cells enriched from blood (not recorded which). The receptor set was obtained from a man aged 25 to 40 who had been exposed to COVID-19.

This chain joins TRBV4-1 and TRBJ1-2, with D perhaps matching TRBD1 (5 bases). Trimming removed 4 bases at V and 3 bases at J, with 33 bases between. This CDR3 has 21 amino acids. In germline, CDR1 is MGHRA, CDR2 YSYEKL. In DNA form, the CDR3 reads TGCGCCAGCAGCCGCTATCATATGGGAGGACGGAAAATGGAGGGGCACTATGGCTACACCTTC. Amino acid sequence: CASSRYHMGGRKMEGHYGYTF.

In this sample, this clone turned up a few times. J is TRBJ2-7 and V is TRBV5-1; 11 bases agree with TRBD1. This CDR3 has 15 residues. CDR1 is SGHRS and CDR2 is YFSETQ in the germline V gene. The V gene end was trimmed by 4 bases and the J gene end by 4 bases; junction bases not matched to a gene: 7. CDR3 in amino acids: CASSPRGQGAYEQYF. The CDR3 nucleotides read TGCGCCAGCAGCCCGCGAGGACAGGGGGCTTACGAGCAGTACTTC.

The rearrangement uses TRBV29-1 and TRBJ1-1, with 7 bases identical to TRBD1. The CDR3 runs 13 residues. CDR1 is SQVTM and CDR2 is ANQGSEA in the germline V gene. V shed 7 bases and J 3 bases; nucleotides not matched to a gene: 8. Here the CDR3 reads CSATTGTDTEAFF. The CDR3 nucleotides read TGCAGCGCCACGACAGGGACGGACACTGAAGCTTTCTTT.

This clone appeared a few times. The rearrangement uses TRBV3-1 (or the pseudogene TRBV3-2) and TRBJ1-1; a weak D match, TRBD1 (5 bases). In germline, CDR1 is LGHDT, CDR2 YNNKEL (reference sequence). Trimming took 7 bases from V and 1 from J, leaving 13 bases between them. There are 14 residues in the CDR3. DNA of the CDR3: TGTGCCAGCACTGAAGTCGGGGGGAACACTGAAGCTTTCTTT. Its protein is CASTEVGGNTEAFF.

This chain links TRBV7-6 with TRBJ1-3, with D perhaps matching TRBD1 (5 bases). The germline V gene has CDR1 SGHVS and CDR2 FNYEAQ. Trimming removed 2 bases at V and 1 base at J, with 15 bases between. The CDR3 runs 17 residues. CDR3 bases: TGTGCCAGCAGCTTACGGAGCGGGGGAGGTTCTGGAAACACCATATATTTT. Protein sequence: CASSLRSGGGSGNTIYF.

CDR3 in amino acids: CASSSRLNYGYTF. CDR3 DNA: TGTGCCAGTAGTAGCCGACTGAACTATGGCTACACCTTC. The chain carries TRBV19 and TRBJ1-2; D remains unclear. CDR1 LNHDA and CDR2 SQIVND come from the germline V gene (reference sequence). Trimming stripped 4 bases from V and 2 bases from J, with 8 bases between. This CDR3 is 13 amino acids long.

The chain carries TRBV19 and TRBJ1-2, with D tentatively TRBD1 (5 bases). In germline, CDR1 is LNHDA, CDR2 SQIVND (reference sequence). This CDR3 has 16 amino acids. V dropped 4 bases and J dropped 11 bases, with 26 bases sitting between them. DNA for the CDR3: TGTGCCAGTAGTAATCCCTCCCGCCAGATGCAGGGAGGGTACACCTTC. It translates to CASSNPSRQMQGGYTF.

J is TRBJ1-3 and V is TRBV30; D might be TRBD1 (5 bases). The CDR3 covers 14 residues. In germline, CDR1 is GTSNPN, CDR2 SVGIG (reference sequence). V lost 5 bases to trimming and J lost 2 bases, with 13 bases between them. CDR3 sequence: CAWGAGFTGNTIYF. The CDR3 DNA is TGTGCCTGGGGGGCGGGGTTCACTGGAAACACCATATATTTT.

The chain joins TRBV3-1 (or the pseudogene TRBV3-2) to TRBJ1-1; 9 nucleotides align to TRBD1. Losses at the gene ends were 4 bases for V and 5 bases for J; bases not matched to a gene: 5. CDR3 size: 14 residues. Germline values: CDR1 LGHDT, CDR2 YNNKEL (reference sequence). The CDR3 DNA sequence: TGTGCCAGCAGCCTCTCGGACAGGGGAACTGAAGCTTTCTTT. Translated, it gives CASSLSDRGTEAFF.

This clone appeared a few times. The V gene is TRBV19, the J gene TRBJ1-5; TRBD1 is a possible D gene (5 bases). The V end lost 8 bases, the J end lost 6 bases, and 14 bases lay between the germline ends. The CDR3 has 13 amino acids. Germline CDR1 is LNHDA and CDR2 is SQIVND (reference sequence). This CDR3 is CASGAVVGQPQHF. The DNA of the CDR3 is TGTGCCAGTGGGGCCGTCGTGGGTCAGCCCCAGCATTTT.

The chain couples TRBV6-2 or TRBV6-3 to TRBJ1-2; D unresolved. Germline loops: CDR1 MNHEY, CDR2 SVGEGT. V shed 6 bases and J shed 8 bases, with 10 bases lying between them. The CDR3 is 11 amino acids. CDR3 residues: CASSARWGYTF. In nucleotides, the CDR3 is TGTGCCAGCAGCGCGAGGTGGGGCTACACCTTC.

The V and J genes are TRBV3-1 (or the pseudogene TRBV3-2) and TRBJ2-1; D is possibly TRBD2 (6 bases). CDR3 length equals 15 residues. V dropped 1 base and J dropped 1 base, with 8 bases sitting between them. Germline loops: CDR1 LGHDT, CDR2 YNNKEL (reference sequence). The CDR3 coding sequence is TGTGCCAGCAGCCAAGGTCGGGGGTCCTACAATGAGCAGTTCTTC. This codes for CASSQGRGSYNEQFF.

This chain uses TRBV27 with TRBJ2-7; 7 nucleotides line up with TRBD1. Germline trimming cut 5 bases from V and 6 bases from J; bases unmatched to any gene: 10. From germline, CDR1 is MNHEY and CDR2 SMNVEV (reference sequence). CDR3 length: 14 residues. The CDR3 DNA sequence: TGTGCCAGCAGTGGGCCGGGACAGCATCCCGAGCAGTACTTC. Its protein is CASSGPGQHPEQYF.